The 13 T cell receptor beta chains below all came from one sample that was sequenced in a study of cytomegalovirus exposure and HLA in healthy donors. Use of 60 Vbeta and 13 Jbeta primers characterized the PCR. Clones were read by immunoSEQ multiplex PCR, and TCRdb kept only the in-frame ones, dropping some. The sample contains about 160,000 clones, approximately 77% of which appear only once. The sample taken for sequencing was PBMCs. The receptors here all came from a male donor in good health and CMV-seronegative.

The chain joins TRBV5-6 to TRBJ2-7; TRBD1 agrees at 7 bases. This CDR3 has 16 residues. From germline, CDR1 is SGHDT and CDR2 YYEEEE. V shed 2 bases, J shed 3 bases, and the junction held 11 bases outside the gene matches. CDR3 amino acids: CASSFNLLGQHYEQYF. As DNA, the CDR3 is TGTGCCAGCAGCTTCAATCTTTTGGGACAGCACTACGAGCAGTACTTC.

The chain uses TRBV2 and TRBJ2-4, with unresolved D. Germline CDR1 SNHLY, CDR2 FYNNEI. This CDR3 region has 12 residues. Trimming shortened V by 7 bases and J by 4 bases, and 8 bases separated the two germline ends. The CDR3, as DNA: TGTGCCAGCACCAACTATAAAAACATTCAGTACTTC. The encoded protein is CASTNYKNIQYF.

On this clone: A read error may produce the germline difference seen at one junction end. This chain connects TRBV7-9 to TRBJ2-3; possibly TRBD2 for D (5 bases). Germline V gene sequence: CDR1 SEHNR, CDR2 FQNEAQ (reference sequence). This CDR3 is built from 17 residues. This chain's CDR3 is CSSSLDRASYHTDTQYF. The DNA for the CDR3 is TGTTCCAGCAGCTTAGATCGGGCTAGCTATCACACAGATACGCAGTATTTT.

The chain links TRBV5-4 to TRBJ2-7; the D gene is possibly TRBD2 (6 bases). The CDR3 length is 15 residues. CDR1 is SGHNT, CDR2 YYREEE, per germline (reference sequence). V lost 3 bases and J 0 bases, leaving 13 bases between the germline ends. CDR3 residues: CASSSRAGSSYEQYF. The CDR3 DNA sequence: TGTGCCAGCAGCTCACGGGCCGGGAGCTCCTACGAGCAGTACTTC.

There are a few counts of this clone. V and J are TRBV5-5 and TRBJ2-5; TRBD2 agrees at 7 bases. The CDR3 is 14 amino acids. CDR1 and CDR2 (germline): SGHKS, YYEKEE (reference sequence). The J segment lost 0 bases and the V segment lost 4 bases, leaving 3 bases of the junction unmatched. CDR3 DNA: TGTGCCAGCAGCGTTCTAGCGGACCAAGAGACCCAGTACTTC. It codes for CASSVLADQETQYF.

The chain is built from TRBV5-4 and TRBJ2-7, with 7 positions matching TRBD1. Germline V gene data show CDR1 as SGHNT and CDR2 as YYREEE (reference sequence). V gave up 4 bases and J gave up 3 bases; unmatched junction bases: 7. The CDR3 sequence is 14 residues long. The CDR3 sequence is CASSLKQGNYEQYF. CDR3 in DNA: TGTGCCAGCAGCCTCAAACAGGGGAACTACGAGCAGTACTTC.

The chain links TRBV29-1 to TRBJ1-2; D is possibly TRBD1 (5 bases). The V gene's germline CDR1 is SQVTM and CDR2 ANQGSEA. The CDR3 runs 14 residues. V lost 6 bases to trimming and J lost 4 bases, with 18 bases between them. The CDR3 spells CSVPDRGIGYGYTF. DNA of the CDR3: TGCAGCGTCCCGGACCGGGGGATAGGCTATGGCTACACCTTC.

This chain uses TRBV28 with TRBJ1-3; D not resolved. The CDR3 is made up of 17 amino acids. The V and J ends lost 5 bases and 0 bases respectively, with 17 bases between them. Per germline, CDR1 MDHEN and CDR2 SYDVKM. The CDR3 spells CASSPSWAMSSGNTIYF. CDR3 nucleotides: TGTGCCAGCAGTCCCTCCTGGGCGATGAGCTCTGGAAACACCATATATTTT.

CDR3 in amino acids: CASSVVDSRRGQFF. For the CDR3, the DNA is TGTGCCAGCAGCGTAGTTGACAGCCGAAGGGGGCAGTTCTTC. The rearrangement links TRBV9 to TRBJ2-1, with D perhaps TRBD1 (5 bases). Germline V gene data show CDR1 as SGDLS and CDR2 as YYNGEE. Trimming stripped 0 bases from V and 12 bases from J, with 16 bases between. CDR3 length equals 14 residues.

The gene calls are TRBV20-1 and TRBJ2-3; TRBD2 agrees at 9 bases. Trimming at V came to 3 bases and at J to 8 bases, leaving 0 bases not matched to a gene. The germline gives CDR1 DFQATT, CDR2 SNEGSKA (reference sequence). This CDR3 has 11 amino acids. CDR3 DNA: TGCAGTGCTAGGCGGGGGGGTACGCAGTATTTT. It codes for CSARRGGTQYF.

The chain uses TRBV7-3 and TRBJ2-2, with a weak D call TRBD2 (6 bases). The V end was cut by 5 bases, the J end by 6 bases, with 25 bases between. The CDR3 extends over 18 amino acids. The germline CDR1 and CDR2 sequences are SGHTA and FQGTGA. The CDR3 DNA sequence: TGTGCCAGCAGCCTCGGGGGAATAGCGACCTCCCCACCCGGGGAGCTGTTTTTT. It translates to CASSLGGIATSPPGELFF.

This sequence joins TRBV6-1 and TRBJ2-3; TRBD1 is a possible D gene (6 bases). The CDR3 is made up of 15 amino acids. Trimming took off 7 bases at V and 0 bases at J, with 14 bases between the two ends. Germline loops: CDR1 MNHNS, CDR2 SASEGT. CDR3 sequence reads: CASTIRGFSTDTQYF. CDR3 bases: TGTGCCAGCACCATAAGGGGGTTTAGCACAGATACGCAGTATTTT.

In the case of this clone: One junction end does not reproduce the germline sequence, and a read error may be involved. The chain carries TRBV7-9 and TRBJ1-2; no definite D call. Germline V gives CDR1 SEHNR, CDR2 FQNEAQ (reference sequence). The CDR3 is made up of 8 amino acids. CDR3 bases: TGTTCCAGCAGCCCACACCTCTTC. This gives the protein CSSSPHLF.